The sequence of this TCR beta chain was determined in a study of control samples from healthy donors and cancer patients. The method was immunoSEQ multiplex PCR; TCRdb's version includes in-frame clones alone and lacks a portion of them. The sample lists 130,000 or so clones, around nine tenths seen once, with approximately 3.2% in the top ten. The germline gives CDR1 SEHNR, CDR2 FQNEAQ (reference sequence). This CDR3 comprises 14 residues. The ends were cut back, 5 bases at V and 1 base at J, with 10 bases in the middle. The J gene is TRBJ2-3, the V gene TRBV7-9; no clear D gene. Sequencing was done on a sample of blood. The TCR was taken from a man aged 45-65 years in good health. In nucleotides, the CDR3 is TGTGCCAGCAGCCTCAGCGACGGCACAGATACGCAGTATTTT. Residues: CASSLSDGTDTQYF.